One and the same sample provided the 5 T cell receptor beta chains below, sequenced in a study of cytomegalovirus exposure and HLA in healthy donors. PCR employed 60 Vbeta and 13 Jbeta primers. Libraries were prepared by immunoSEQ multiplex PCR; TCRdb keeps only in-frame clonotypes and omits some of them. Reported are some 51,000 clones; the ten largest clones contain roughly 9%. Sequenced sample: PBMCs. The receptors here all came from a middle-aged man in good health and CMV-seropositive.

The V gene is TRBV30, the J gene TRBJ1-1; unclear D gene. Deletions cut 4 bases from V and 1 base from J, with 7 bases between. The CDR3 is 12 amino acids. Germline V gene data show CDR1 as GTSNPN and CDR2 as SVGIG (reference sequence). The CDR3: CAWNHGNTEAFF. CDR3 DNA: TGTGCCTGGAATCACGGGAACACTGAAGCTTTCTTT.

The chain recombines TRBV10-3 with TRBJ2-1; 11 bases fit TRBD1. The CDR3 extends over 14 amino acids. The V gene end was trimmed by 6 bases and the J gene end by 10 bases; junction bases not matched to a gene: 8. CDR1 and CDR2 from the germline V gene are ENHRY and SYGVKD. CDR3 protein: CAIRGTGGTSEQFF. In DNA form, the CDR3 reads TGTGCCATCAGGGGGACAGGGGGAACGAGCGAGCAGTTCTTC.

The chain links TRBV7-9 to TRBJ2-7, with a possible D match to TRBD2 (6 bases). Germline V CDR1 and CDR2: SEHNR, FQNEAQ (reference sequence). The V gene lost 3 bases and the J gene lost 6 bases, with 12 bases spanning the gap. The CDR3 is 13 amino acids. In DNA, the CDR3 is TGTGCCAGCAGCTTGGAGGGCCGAACCGAGCAGTACTTC. Protein sequence: CASSLEGRTEQYF.

The V and J genes are TRBV29-1 and TRBJ1-2, with a tentative D call TRBD1 (5 bases). The CDR3 loop spans 13 amino acids. Trimming stripped 6 bases from V and 4 bases from J, with 15 bases between. Looked up from germline, CDR1 is SQVTM and CDR2 is ANQGSEA. In DNA, the CDR3 is TGCAGCGTCCGGGGGGAGGGTTCCTATGGCTACACCTTC. Translation gives CSVRGEGSYGYTF. Looking up the rest from reference TRBV29-1 and TRBJ1-2 gives the full variable domain: SAVISQKPSRDICQRGTSLTIQCQVDSQVTMMFWYRQQPGQSLTLIATANQGSEATYESGFVIDKFPISRPNLTFSTLTVSNMSPEDSSIYLCSVRGEGSYGYTFGSGTRLTVV.

This chain connects TRBV11-2 to TRBJ2-5; 10 nucleotides align to TRBD1. This CDR3 contains 17 residues. V lost 0 bases to trimming and J lost 1 base; unmatched junction nucleotides: 5. Per the germline V gene, CDR1 is SGHAT and CDR2 is FQNNGV. The CDR3 sequence: CASSLDRGTGVQETQYF. For the CDR3, the DNA is TGTGCCAGCAGCTTAGATCGGGGGACAGGGGTCCAAGAGACCCAGTACTTC.